Below, one T cell receptor (beta chain) is given with its context. This specimen belongs to a study of blood T cells in healthy people across ages. The CDR3 is made up of 18 amino acids. Germline trimming cut 6 bases from V and 1 base from J; bases unmatched to any gene: 18. The germline gives CDR1 DFQATT, CDR2 SNEGSKA (reference sequence). Combining a sample-barcoded 5' primer with a J-beta primer mix, a second PCR ran for about 7 to 12 cycles. Each CDR3 protein is one row after TCRdb ran MiXCR on the 5' RACE reads. The data contain hundreds of thousands of distinct CDR3 sequences, 20% to 25% of them singletons.

The receptor's source is a man aged 65-85 years in good health. Sequencing was carried out using blood. The gene calls are TRBV20-1 and TRBJ2-5; 9 bases match TRBD2. CDR3 sequence: CSADPPLAGVGGQETQYF. DNA of the CDR3: TGCAGTGCGGATCCTCCCTTAGCGGGAGTGGGGGGCCAAGAGACCCAGTACTTC.